The T cell receptor (beta chain) described here comes from a study of CD8+CD57+ T cells in acquired aplastic anemia. The study's findings and limits: It was found that nearly 30 CD8+ CDR3 sequences were shared between patients and controls.

Trimming stripped 5 bases from V and 1 base from J, with 15 bases between. Per germline, CDR1 LNHNV and CDR2 YYDKDF (reference sequence). This CDR3 region has 16 residues. By flow cytometry, patients selected for sequencing had shown an expansion of CD8+CD57+ cells. The use of genomic DNA as template underpinned the TCR beta VDJ and CDR3 profiling. One entry per CDR3 protein, called by TCRdb with MiXCR from the reads. The sample comprises under 250,000 distinct CDR3 sequences, around three fifths of which are singletons, and around three fifths rests with the top ten. Details on this clonotype: Its target is unknown.

Material for sequencing was sorted CD4+, CD8+, or CD8+CD57+ T cells (not recorded which) from PBMCs. The chain employs TRBV15 and TRBJ2-1, with D unclear. The source of this sequence is a human donor with aplastic anemia. CDR3 DNA sequence: TGTGCCACCAGCCGAAGGTTTGACTTGTCCTACAATGAGCAGTTCTTC. It specifies CATSRRFDLSYNEQFF. The full variable domain, in which reference TRBV15 and TRBJ2-1 provide the parts outside the CDR3, is DAMVIQNPRYQVTQFGKPVTLSCSQTLNHNVMYWYQQKSSQAPKLLFHYYDKDFNNEADTPDNFQSRRPNTSFCFLDIRSPGLGDTAMYLCATSRRFDLSYNEQFFGPGTRLTVL.